The next 22 T cell receptor beta chains were all read from a single sample in a study of cytomegalovirus exposure and HLA in healthy donors. TCRdb's table, derived via immunoSEQ multiplex PCR, lists solely in-frame clones and lacks some. The sample lists around 60,000 clones, approximately 93% occurring once. Input material: PBMCs. The receptors were gathered from a man aged 18-30 years in good health and CMV-seropositive.

V gene TRBV11-3 combines with J gene TRBJ2-2; tentatively, D is TRBD2 (5 bases). CDR1 is SGHNT and CDR2 is YENEEA in the germline V gene. The CDR3 is 16 amino acids. V gave up 1 base and J gave up 4 bases, with 13 bases separating them. The DNA for the CDR3 is TGTGCCAGCAGCTTAGTTCTTCCAAGCGGCACCGGGGAGCTGTTTTTT. It codes for CASSLVLPSGTGELFF.

The V call is TRBV2, the J call TRBJ2-5; 8 bases map to TRBD2. This CDR3 has 16 residues. Germline V gene sequence: CDR1 SNHLY, CDR2 FYNNEI. The V and J ends lost 6 bases and 5 bases, in that order; junction bases with no gene match: 14. The CDR3 is CASRKLASGFGETQYF. For the CDR3, the DNA is TGTGCCAGCAGGAAGCTCGCTAGCGGGTTTGGGGAGACCCAGTACTTC.

CDR3 in amino acids: CASSLGDREIITGELFF. Here the CDR3 DNA reads TGTGCCAGCAGCTTAGGGGACAGGGAAATTATCACCGGGGAGCTGTTTTTT. The V and J genes are TRBV7-8 and TRBJ2-2; 9 positions match TRBD1. Unmatched junction bases numbered 7, after V lost 1 base and J lost 4 bases. The germline gives CDR1 SGHVS, CDR2 FQNEAQ. The CDR3 runs 17 residues. Looking up the rest from reference TRBV7-8 and TRBJ2-2 gives the full variable domain: GAGVSQSPRYKVAKRGQDVALRCDPISGHVSLFWYQQALGQGPEFLTYFQNEAQLDKSGLPSDRFFAERPEGSVSTLKIQRTQQEDSAVYLCASSLGDREIITGELFFGEGSRLTVL.

CDR3 nucleotides: TGTGCCAGCAGCACACAGGATTGGGAGACCCAGTACTTC. Translated, it gives CASSTQDWETQYF. This chain uses TRBV7-2 with TRBJ2-5, with D possibly TRBD1 on 5 matching bases. This CDR3 has 13 residues. V was trimmed by 5 bases and J by 5 bases, leaving 12 bases between them. Germline CDR1 reads SGHTA; CDR2 reads FQGNSA.

This rearrangement joins TRBV5-6 to TRBJ2-5; a possible D gene is TRBD2 (5 bases). Germline values: CDR1 SGHDT, CDR2 YYEEEE. This CDR3 contains 14 residues. The ends were cut back, 0 bases at V and 2 bases at J, with 8 bases in the middle. CDR3 protein: CASSLDRLQETQYF. The DNA of the CDR3 is TGTGCCAGCAGCTTGGACAGACTACAAGAGACCCAGTACTTC. The full variable domain, completed using reference TRBV5-6 and TRBJ2-5, is DAGVTQSPTHLIKTRGQQVTLRCSPKSGHDTVSWYQQALGQGPQFIFQYYEEEERQRGNFPDRFSGHQFPNYSSELNVNALLLGDSALYLCASSLDRLQETQYFGPGTRLLVL.

The rearrangement joins TRBV10-3 to TRBJ2-3; 9 nucleotides agree with TRBD2. This CDR3 has 15 amino acids. Germline CDR1 and CDR2: ENHRY and SYGVKD. The trim removed 3 bases at V and 3 bases at J, leaving 4 bases unmatched. The CDR3 here is CAISDEREDTDTQYF. Here the CDR3 DNA reads TGTGCCATCAGTGACGAGCGGGAGGATACAGATACGCAGTATTTT.

The V call is TRBV19, the J call TRBJ1-1; D remains unclear. V lost 8 bases and J lost 4, with 14 bases in between. Germline assignment: CDR1 LNHDA and CDR2 SQIVND (reference sequence). This CDR3 comprises 13 residues. CDR3 sequence: CASASGLVTEAFF. Here the CDR3 DNA reads TGTGCCAGTGCGTCGGGGTTGGTCACTGAAGCTTTCTTT. Supplemented by reference TRBV19 and TRBJ1-1, the full variable domain reads DGGITQSPKYLFRKEGQNVTLSCEQNLNHDAMYWYRQDPGQGLRLIYYSQIVNDFQKGDIAEGYSVSREKKESFPLTVTSAQKNPTAFYLCASASGLVTEAFFGQGTRLTVV.

The V gene is TRBV9, the J gene TRBJ2-1, with 8 bases that match TRBD2. Germline V gene lookup returns CDR1 SGDLS and CDR2 YYNGEE. This CDR3 is built from 15 residues. Losses at the gene ends were 6 bases for V and 3 bases for J; bases not matched to a gene: 8. This chain's CDR3 is CASTTGTRSYNEQFF. DNA for the CDR3: TGTGCCAGCACCACCGGGACTAGGAGCTACAATGAGCAGTTCTTC.

V and J are TRBV28 and TRBJ1-4; 7 positions agree with TRBD1. Trimming removed 6 bases from V and 7 bases from J; junction bases left unmatched: 5. The CDR3 covers 13 residues. Germline lookup yields CDR1 MDHEN and CDR2 SYDVKM. The CDR3 spells CASRGQQLEKLFF. The CDR3 region has the DNA TGTGCCAGCAGGGGACAGCAACTTGAAAAACTGTTTTTT. The full variable domain, rest sourced from reference TRBV28 and TRBJ1-4, is DVKVTQSSRYLVKRTGEKVFLECVQDMDHENMFWYRQDPGLGLRLIYFSYDVKMKEKGDIPEGYSVSREKKERFSLILESASTNQTSMYLCASRGQQLEKLFFGSGTQLSVL.

The rearrangement uses TRBV28 and TRBJ1-2; D perhaps matches TRBD1 (6 bases). V lost 2 bases and J lost 4, with 14 bases in between. The CDR3 sequence is 15 residues long. In germline, CDR1 is MDHEN, CDR2 SYDVKM. The CDR3 loop is CASSLADRWGYGYTF. The CDR3 DNA is TGTGCCAGCAGTTTAGCTGACAGGTGGGGCTATGGCTACACCTTC.

CDR3 sequence reads: CASSPSRDHSYNEQFF. CDR3 nucleotide sequence: TGTGCCAGCAGCCCGTCTCGAGATCACTCCTACAATGAGCAGTTCTTC. This rearrangement joins TRBV7-9 to TRBJ2-1; D uncertain. This CDR3 has 16 amino acids. V gave up 5 bases and J gave up 0 bases, with 14 bases separating them. The V gene's germline CDR1 is SEHNR and CDR2 FQNEAQ (reference sequence).

CDR3 protein: CASCNWAANTEAFF. DNA for the CDR3: TGTGCCAGTTGCAACTGGGCCGCTAACACTGAAGCTTTCTTT. This sequence joins TRBV19 and TRBJ1-1; D is uncertain. CDR1 LNHDA and CDR2 SQIVND come from the germline V gene (reference sequence). V lost 8 bases and J lost 2, with 15 bases in between. The CDR3 spans 14 residues.

V and J are TRBV4-1 and TRBJ1-2; the match to TRBD1 covers 9 bases. This CDR3 contains 15 residues. Germline assignment: CDR1 MGHRA and CDR2 YSYEKL. Unmatched junction bases numbered 3, after V lost 2 bases and J lost 2 bases. CDR3 residues: CASSQRTGANYGYTF. In DNA, the CDR3 is TGCGCCAGCAGCCAAAGGACAGGGGCAAACTATGGCTACACCTTC.

The chain employs TRBV28 and TRBJ1-2; the D is unclear. The CDR3 is 11 amino acids. Germline CDR1 MDHEN, CDR2 SYDVKM. The V end lost 5 bases, the J end lost 8 bases, and 9 bases lay between the germline ends. The CDR3 nucleotides read TGTGCCAGCAGTCCACACACCGGCTACACCTTC. Protein sequence: CASSPHTGYTF.

The rearrangement links TRBV28 to TRBJ1-1; D might be TRBD1 (5 bases). The germline CDR1 and CDR2 sequences are MDHEN and SYDVKM. The CDR3 spans 13 residues. V gave up 5 bases and J gave up 9 bases, with 16 bases separating them. Here the CDR3 DNA reads TGTGCCAGCAGTCCCTCGACAGTGTCAAAAGCTTTCTTT. Its protein product is CASSPSTVSKAFF.

The CDR3 is CASSLAGQHNEQFF. CDR3 DNA: TGTGCCAGCAGCTTAGCGGGACAGCACAATGAGCAGTTCTTC. The chain carries TRBV7-8 and TRBJ2-1; 7 bases are shared with TRBD1. The trim removed 0 bases at V and 5 bases at J, leaving 1 base unmatched. The V gene's germline CDR1 is SGHVS and CDR2 FQNEAQ. This CDR3 has 14 amino acids.

The J gene is TRBJ1-5, the V gene TRBV2; D not certain. The CDR3 has 14 amino acids. Deletions cut 6 bases from V and 0 bases from J, with 9 bases between. The germline V gene has CDR1 SNHLY and CDR2 FYNNEI. The CDR3 spells CASSWEYSNQPQHF. CDR3 nucleotides: TGTGCCAGCAGCTGGGAGTATAGCAATCAGCCCCAGCATTTT.

Regarding this clone: The sample carries other DNA sequences with the same CDR3. This rearrangement joins TRBV28 to TRBJ2-1, with TRBD2 matching over 11 bases. This CDR3 has 16 residues. Germline CDR1 is MDHEN and CDR2 is SYDVKM. The V and J ends lost 2 bases and 3 bases, in that order; junction bases with no gene match: 3. CDR3 nucleotide sequence: TGTGCCAGCAGTTTACCCGGACTAGCGGGCTACAATGAGCAGTTCTTC. It is translated as CASSLPGLAGYNEQFF.

The chain employs TRBV5-1 and TRBJ2-2; D uncertain. CDR3 length: 14 amino acids. Germline V gene sequence: CDR1 SGHRS, CDR2 YFSETQ. Trimming removed 7 bases at V and 0 bases at J, with 10 bases between. Here the CDR3 reads CASGSLANTGELFF. The CDR3 nucleotides read TGCGCCAGCGGATCGCTAGCGAACACCGGGGAGCTGTTTTTT.

The chain links TRBV29-1 to TRBJ2-7; unclear D gene. The ends were cut back, 4 bases at V and 1 base at J, with 8 bases in the middle. CDR3 length equals 12 residues. Germline assignment: CDR1 SQVTM and CDR2 ANQGSEA. This CDR3 reads CSVVGSSYEQYF. CDR3 nucleotides: TGCAGCGTTGTTGGCAGTTCCTACGAGCAGTACTTC.

The V gene is TRBV5-6, the J gene TRBJ1-2; no definite D call. The germline V gene has CDR1 SGHDT and CDR2 YYEEEE. The CDR3 consists of 15 residues. V lost 0 bases to trimming and J lost 4 bases, with 13 bases between them. The CDR3 region has the DNA TGTGCCAGCAGCTTGGCCCTAGGCGGTACCTATGGCTACACCTTC. Translation gives CASSLALGGTYGYTF.

The chain carries TRBV13 and TRBJ2-1; D call uncertain. Germline V CDR1 and CDR2: PRHDT, FYEKMQ (reference sequence). This CDR3 comprises 14 residues. Trimming left V 3 bases short and J 0 bases short, with 6 bases between. This CDR3 is CASSFSVSYNEQFF. CDR3 in DNA: TGTGCCAGCAGCTTTTCGGTCTCCTACAATGAGCAGTTCTTC.